The rows below give T cell receptor beta chains drawn from one sample of a study of beta chain features in type 1 diabetes. Assay: immunoSEQ multiplex PCR; the TCRdb copy retains only in-frame clones and omits some. This sample has a few hundred thousand clones, with less than 20% found just once. Input material: naive CD4+ T cells from blood. The receptors originated from a young woman in good health. Both conserved end residues are part of each CDR3. A D gene is named only where the DNA matches it firmly. A row's size may be missing; if present it is once, few, many or a size class.

cdr3_nt,cdr3_aa,v_call,d_call,j_call,clone_size,cdr3_length
TGCGCCAGCAGCCGGTACCCCAGGGGGGATACCTACGAGCAGTACTTC,CASSRYPRGDTYEQYF,TRBV5-1,-,TRBJ2-7,-,16
TGTGCCAGCCGATTGGGGGCTGGGGAGCAGTACTTC,CASRLGAGEQYF,TRBV6-5,-,TRBJ2-7,-,12
TGCGCCAGCAGCCTTAGCGGGAGGTCCGATGAGCAGTTCTTC,CASSLSGRSDEQFF,TRBV5-1,TRBD2,TRBJ2-1,few,14
TGTGCCTGGAGGGGAAGGGGCAACAACTATGGCTACACCTTC,CAWRGRGNNYGYTF,TRBV30,-,TRBJ1-2,-,14
TGTGCCAGCACCGTACCACAGGGGCGCCCTCGTGAGCAGTTCTTC,CASTVPQGRPREQFF,TRBV6-1,TRBD1,TRBJ2-1,few,15
TGTGCCAGCTCACCTCGGGACAGTGCGAACACCGGGGAGCTGTTTTTT,CASSPRDSANTGELFF,TRBV18,TRBD1,TRBJ2-2,-,16
TGCGCCAGCACCCGGGACCCGGGAGGGCCGGACGAGCAGTACTTC,CASTRDPGGPDEQYF,TRBV5-1,TRBD2,TRBJ2-7,-,15
TGCGCCAGCAGCCAAGGCGTGACAGGGGGCAATGAGCAGTTCTTC,CASSQGVTGGNEQFF,TRBV4-1,TRBD1,TRBJ2-1,-,15
TGTGCCACCAGCAGAGCCTGGAACACTGAAGCTTTCTTT,CATSRAWNTEAFF,TRBV15,-,TRBJ1-1,few,13
TGTGCCTGGAGTAATGGCGGTGAAGCTTTCTTT,CAWSNGGEAFF,TRBV30,-,TRBJ1-1,once,11
TGTGCCAGCAATCCGGGGGGCTCATCACCACGGGGGGATACGCAGTATTTT,CASNPGGSSPRGDTQYF,TRBV5-4,-,TRBJ2-3,few,17
TGTGCCAGCAGCTTAGGACAGATCACAGATACGCAGTATTTT,CASSLGQITDTQYF,TRBV7-2,-,TRBJ2-3,few,14
TGTGCCATCAGCTCAGGGGGCGGTGAAAAACTGTTTTTT,CAISSGGGEKLFF,TRBV10-3,TRBD1,TRBJ1-4,-,13
TGTGCCACCAGCAGAGATCGGGGTAACGGAAACACCATATATTTT,CATSRDRGNGNTIYF,TRBV15,-,TRBJ1-3,few,15
TGTGCCATCACCGCAGGGCTGAACACAGATACGCAGTATTTT,CAITAGLNTDTQYF,TRBV10-3,-,TRBJ2-3,-,14
TGTGCCAGCAGCATAGACGGGACACCCCCAGAGACCCAGTACTTC,CASSIDGTPPETQYF,TRBV7-6,-,TRBJ2-5,-,15
TGTGCCAGCAGCTATGACATCAACAATGAGCAGTTCTTC,CASSYDINNEQFF,TRBV6-5,-,TRBJ2-1,few,13
TGCAGTGCTAGAGTGGAGGATGGCTACACCTTC,CSARVEDGYTF,TRBV20-1,-,TRBJ1-2,few,11
TGTGCCAGCAGCGTAGGGCCTCCCAACTATGGCTACACCTTC,CASSVGPPNYGYTF,TRBV9,-,TRBJ1-2,-,14
TGTGCCAGCGCGGGGTTTGGTTCTGGAAACACCATATATTTT,CASAGFGSGNTIYF,TRBV6-5,-,TRBJ1-3,few,14
TGTGCCATCAAGGGGTCAGCGGGAGGGCCTAATGAGCAGTTCTTC,CAIKGSAGGPNEQFF,TRBV10-3,TRBD2,TRBJ2-1,once,15
TGCGCCAGCAGCCGATCCGGGACAGGGGAAGAAAAACTGTTTTTT,CASSRSGTGEEKLFF,TRBV5-1,TRBD1,TRBJ1-4,-,15
TGTGCCAGCAGCTTGGCCTCGGACAGCCTGGACGGGCAGTACTTC,CASSLASDSLDGQYF,TRBV5-4,-,TRBJ2-7,few,15
TGTGCCAGCTCAGACTTAGACGAGCAGTACTTC,CASSDLDEQYF,TRBV18,-,TRBJ2-7,-,11
TGTGCCAGCAGCTTAGTCGTGGGGGGGGGAGATACGCAGTATTTT,CASSLVVGGGDTQYF,TRBV7-8,TRBD2,TRBJ2-3,-,15
TGTGCCAGCAGTTCTATACAGGGAACACAAGAGACCCAGTACTTC,CASSSIQGTQETQYF,TRBV11-2,-,TRBJ2-5,-,15
TGCGCCAGCAGCTTTTCTGCGGGAGCGGCCTACAATGAGCAGTTCTTC,CASSFSAGAAYNEQFF,TRBV5-1,TRBD2,TRBJ2-1,-,16
TGTGCCTGGGGACTAGCGGGAGGTAACACCGGGGAGCTGTTTTTT,CAWGLAGGNTGELFF,TRBV30,TRBD2,TRBJ2-2,-,15
TGTGCCATCAACAGGGCTCGCACTGAAGCTTTCTTT,CAINRARTEAFF,TRBV7-9,-,TRBJ1-1,-,12
TGTGCCTGGAGTCCCCGTGGGACAGGGGTTGGCTACACCTTC,CAWSPRGTGVGYTF,TRBV30,TRBD1,TRBJ1-2,once,14
TGCAGCGTTGCCCGACTAGCGGGGGCGTCAGATACGCAGTATTTT,CSVARLAGASDTQYF,TRBV29-1,TRBD2,TRBJ2-3,few,15
TGTGCCAGCAGCGTAGCTTCGGTTAGCGTTGGTGAGCAGTTCTTC,CASSVASVSVGEQFF,TRBV9,-,TRBJ2-1,-,15
TGTGCCAGCAGCTTTTTACAGGGGAGGACCTACGAGCAGTACTTC,CASSFLQGRTYEQYF,TRBV7-9,-,TRBJ2-7,-,15
TGCAGCGTCGGACAGGGTATAAACTATGGCTACACCTTC,CSVGQGINYGYTF,TRBV29-1,TRBD1,TRBJ1-2,-,13
TGCGCCAGCAGCCCCCAGGGATGGGGCTATGGCTACACCTTC,CASSPQGWGYGYTF,TRBV4-1,-,TRBJ1-2,-,14
TGTGCCAGCCGCCCGGACAACCTCTACAATGAGCAGTTCTTC,CASRPDNLYNEQFF,TRBV7-2,-,TRBJ2-1,few,14
TGTGCCAGCAGAGCGACAGGGACCAATGAAGCTTTCTTT,CASRATGTNEAFF,TRBV6-1,TRBD1,TRBJ1-1,-,13
TGTGCCGTGACAGGGTTGGGTGAAAAACTGTTTTTT,CAVTGLGEKLFF,TRBV30,TRBD1,TRBJ1-4,few,12
TGTGCCAGCAGTTACCCCGGGGACAGAACTGAAGCTTTCTTT,CASSYPGDRTEAFF,TRBV6-5,TRBD1,TRBJ1-1,-,14
TGTGCCAGCAGCAAATCCAAGGGGGGGACCCTCTACAATGAGCAGTTCTTC,CASSKSKGGTLYNEQFF,TRBV27,-,TRBJ2-1,-,17
TGTGCCAGCAGGGTGAGGGGGCAACGATACGAGCAGTACTTC,CASRVRGQRYEQYF,TRBV5-6,TRBD1,TRBJ2-7,few,14
TGTGCCAGCAGACGCGATCCTTCCTACGAGCAGTACTTC,CASRRDPSYEQYF,TRBV7-2,-,TRBJ2-7,-,13
TGTGCCAGCAGTCACAGGGTGGGGTATTACAATGAGCAGTTCTTC,CASSHRVGYYNEQFF,TRBV6-6,-,TRBJ2-1,-,15
TGCGCCAGCAGCTCCGGGACACCGAACACCGGGGAGCTGTTTTTT,CASSSGTPNTGELFF,TRBV5-1,-,TRBJ2-2,-,15
TGTGCCAGCAGCGTTAACTCTGGGGCCAACGTCCTGACTTTC,CASSVNSGANVLTF,TRBV9,-,TRBJ2-6,once,14
TGTGCCAGCGTTTCCGGGACAGGATCTGGCTACACCTTC,CASVSGTGSGYTF,TRBV6-1,TRBD1,TRBJ1-2,-,13
TGTGCCAGCAGGGCTAGCGGGAGCACAGATACGCAGTATTTT,CASRASGSTDTQYF,TRBV9,TRBD2,TRBJ2-3,few,14
TGCGCCAGCAGCTTGGAGACGGGTCGAGATACGCAGTATTTT,CASSLETGRDTQYF,TRBV5-1,-,TRBJ2-3,few,14
TGTGCCAGCAGCTCCTTGGTCAGCGGGAGTAGAGAGACCCAGTACTTC,CASSSLVSGSRETQYF,TRBV7-8,TRBD2,TRBJ2-5,few,16
TGTGCCAGCAGGGCACCAAGCGGGAGTAACCGACTGTACTTC,CASRAPSGSNRLYF,TRBV6-5,TRBD2,TRBJ2-7,-,14
TGTGCCAGCAGTTCCCTAGCTGCCCAGTACAATGAGCAGTTCTTC,CASSSLAAQYNEQFF,TRBV6-5,-,TRBJ2-1,-,15
TGTGCCAGCGGACTAGACTACAATGAGCAGTTCTTC,CASGLDYNEQFF,TRBV28,TRBD2,TRBJ2-1,-,12
TGTGCCAGCAGCCTTTCCGGGACAGGGGACGGCTACACCTTC,CASSLSGTGDGYTF,TRBV4-2,TRBD1,TRBJ1-2,-,14
TGCGCCAGCAGCTTGGGCGACCAGGGGGCCCTCCCGTTCTTC,CASSLGDQGALPFF,TRBV5-1,TRBD1,TRBJ2-1,-,14